This TCR beta chain was recovered during a study of shared clonotypes between healthy human individuals. The sorted-subset replicate PCRs were given about 210 ng DNA, which is roughly 30,000 T cell genomes. The data were produced by immunoSEQ multiplex PCR, yet TCRdb's version contains in-frame clones alone and is incomplete. The sample gives about 1.5 million clones, around 98% of which show up once; about 0.4% is in the top ten. Trimming took 6 bases from V and 2 from J, leaving 17 bases between them. The germline V gene encodes CDR1 LNHDA and CDR2 SQIVND (reference sequence). This CDR3 has 15 residues.

This TCR derives from a man under 40 in good health. This chain links TRBV19 with TRBJ2-7; D could derive from TRBD1 or TRBD2 (5 bases each). The specimen was naive CD4+ T cells sorted from blood. Described subset: CD45RA+ positively selected. This CDR3 is CASSDPGDPPYEQYF. CDR3 in DNA: TGTGCCAGTAGCGACCCCGGGGACCCTCCCTACGAGCAGTACTTC.